The clone carrying this TCR beta chain was detected once. Antigen specificity is unknown. Data came from immunoSEQ multiplex PCR; TCRdb stores just in-frame clones and leaves some out. The table shows roughly 1.4 million clones, with roughly 98.5% occurring only once. CDR1 is SGDLS, CDR2 YYNGEE, per germline. V shed 0 bases, J shed 4 bases, and the junction held 10 bases outside the gene matches. This CDR3 is 16 amino acids long. The entry originates in a study of shared clonotypes between healthy human individuals. On the study more broadly: Three plates were used per donor for CD4 naive, three for CD4 memory, two for CD8 naive and one for CD8 memory. Whole-study findings and limits: It was observed that roughly 5% of naive CD4 clonotypes were shared across several donors. Naive subsets generally exceeded memory subsets in estimated richness.

The clonotype comes from a man under 40 in good health. This chain joins TRBV9 and TRBJ2-7, with 7 nucleotides matching TRBD2. Sequences were obtained from naive CD4+ T cells sorted from blood. As for subset: CD45RA+ positively selected. The CDR3 loop reads CASSVGSGVGGYEQYF. In nucleotides, the CDR3 is TGTGCCAGCAGCGTAGGAAGCGGGGTGGGTGGGTACGAGCAGTACTTC.